This T cell receptor (beta chain) was recorded in a study of blood T cell repertoires in COVID-19. Method: immunoSEQ multiplex PCR; TCRdb's copy keeps in-frame clones and lacks some. Of about 180,000 clones in the sample, 80% are singletons; the top ten hold 13% to 15%. From germline, CDR1 is PRHDT and CDR2 FYEKMQ (reference sequence). The CDR3 has 14 amino acids. Trimming at V came to 5 bases and at J to 4 bases, leaving 5 bases not matched to a gene. Specimen: PBMCs or T cells enriched from blood (not recorded which). V and J are TRBV13 and TRBJ2-3; 8 positions match TRBD1. The source is a man between 60 and 75 years old who had been exposed to COVID-19. CDR3 protein: CASSRQGTADTQYF. DNA of the CDR3: TGTGCCAGCAGCCGACAGGGGACGGCAGATACGCAGTATTTT.